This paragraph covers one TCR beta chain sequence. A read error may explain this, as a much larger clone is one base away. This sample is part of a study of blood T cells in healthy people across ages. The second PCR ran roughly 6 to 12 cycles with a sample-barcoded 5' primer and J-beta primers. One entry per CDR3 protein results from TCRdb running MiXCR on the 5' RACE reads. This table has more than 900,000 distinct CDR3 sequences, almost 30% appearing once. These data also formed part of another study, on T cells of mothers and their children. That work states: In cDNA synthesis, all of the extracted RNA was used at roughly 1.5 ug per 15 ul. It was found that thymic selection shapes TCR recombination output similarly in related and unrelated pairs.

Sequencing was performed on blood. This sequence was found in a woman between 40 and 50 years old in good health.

The CDR3 spells CASSATTGFGRNEQYF. The CDR3 DNA is TGTGCCAGCAGCGCCACGACGGGATTCGGGCGCAATGAGCAGTACTTC. This chain uses TRBV9 with TRBJ2-4; D is perhaps TRBD2 (5 bases). This CDR3 spans 16 amino acids. V was clipped by 3 bases and J by 13 bases, with 26 bases between them. CDR1 SGDLS and CDR2 YYNGEE come from the germline V gene.